The present T cell receptor (beta chain) was sequenced within a study of sequential checkpoint blockade in melanoma. Treatment specified: randomized to nivolumab then ipilimumab (arm A) or the reverse (arm B). Germline V lookup: CDR1 MNHEY, CDR2 SVGAGI. This CDR3 is built from 15 residues. Trimming took off 5 bases at V and 5 bases at J, with 15 bases between the two ends. Profiled with immunoSEQ multiplex PCR; TCRdb holds only in-frame clones, not every one. Of tens of thousands of clones listed, less than 75% are singletons. Source: CD8+ T cells sorted from blood (inferred from file names), taken from a patient given nivolumab and ipilimumab in sequence. V is TRBV6-5 and J is TRBJ2-2; D might be TRBD1 (6 bases). The TCR sequence derives from a human donor with melanoma. CDR3 protein: CASSPLTRGTGELFF. The CDR3 DNA reads TGTGCCAGCAGTCCCCTCACCAGGGGAACCGGGGAGCTGTTTTTT.